This T cell receptor (beta chain) was recorded in a study of blood T cell repertoires in COVID-19. The V gene's germline CDR1 is SGHAT and CDR2 FQNNGV. Trimming took off 1 base at V and 0 bases at J, with 6 bases between the two ends. The CDR3 has 14 residues. Libraries were prepared by immunoSEQ multiplex PCR; TCRdb keeps only in-frame clonotypes and omits some of them. In the table there are 250,000 to 350,000 clones, approximately 90% of which are singletons. This receptor was taken from a man aged 18 to 35 with active or convalescent COVID-19. The chain carries TRBV11-2 and TRBJ1-1; D unresolved. Sequencing was carried out using peripheral blood. For the CDR3, the DNA is TGTGCCAGCAGCTTAGTAGTGATGAACACTGAAGCTTTCTTT. Its translation: CASSLVVMNTEAFF.